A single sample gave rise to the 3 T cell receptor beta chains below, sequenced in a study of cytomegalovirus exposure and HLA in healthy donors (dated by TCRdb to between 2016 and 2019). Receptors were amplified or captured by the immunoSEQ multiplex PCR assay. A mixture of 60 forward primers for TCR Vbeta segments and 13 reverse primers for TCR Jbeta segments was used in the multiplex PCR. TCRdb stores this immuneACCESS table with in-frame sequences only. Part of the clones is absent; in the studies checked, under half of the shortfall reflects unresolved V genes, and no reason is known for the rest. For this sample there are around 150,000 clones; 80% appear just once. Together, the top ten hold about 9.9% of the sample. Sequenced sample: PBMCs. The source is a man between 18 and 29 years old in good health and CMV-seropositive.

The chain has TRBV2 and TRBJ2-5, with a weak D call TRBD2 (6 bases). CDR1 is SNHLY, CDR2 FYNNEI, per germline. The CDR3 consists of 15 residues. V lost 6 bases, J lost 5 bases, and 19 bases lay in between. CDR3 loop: CASSPGSSPGETQYF. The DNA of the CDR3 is TGTGCCAGCAGCCCCGGGAGCTCACCCGGGGAGACCCAGTACTTC.

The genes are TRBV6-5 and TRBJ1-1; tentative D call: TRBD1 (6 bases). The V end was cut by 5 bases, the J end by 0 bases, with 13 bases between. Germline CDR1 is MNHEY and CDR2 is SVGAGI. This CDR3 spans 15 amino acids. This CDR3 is CASSRPGHMNTEAFF. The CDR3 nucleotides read TGTGCCAGCAGTCGGCCGGGACACATGAACACTGAAGCTTTCTTT.

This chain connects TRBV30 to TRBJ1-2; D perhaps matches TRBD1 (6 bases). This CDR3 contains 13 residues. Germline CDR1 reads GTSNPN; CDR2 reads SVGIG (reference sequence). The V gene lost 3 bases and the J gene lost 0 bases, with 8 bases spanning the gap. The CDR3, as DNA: TGTGCCTGGAGGACAGGCCCTAACTATGGCTACACCTTC. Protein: CAWRTGPNYGYTF.